Described below is a single T cell receptor (beta chain) sequence and its context. This clone was seen a few times. Its antigen remains undetermined. The input lacks base qualities; no much larger clone sits a single base away. This specimen belongs to a study of blood T cell repertoires in COVID-19 (dated by TCRdb to the early 2020s). In the study overall: Samples covering the acute and convalescent phases of COVID-19 were provided by collaborators in the United States, Italy and Spain. The material from the prospective study consisted of cDNA or gDNA derived from T cells, B-cell-depleted T cells, or PBMCs. The dataset comprised deeply sampled blood TCRbeta repertoires from subjects exposed to, actively infected with, or recovered from COVID-19. The repertoires were released in a freely available public database meant as a resource for research on the immune response to SARS-CoV-2. Samples came from the ongoing ImmuneRACE study (first 160 participants) plus 1,254 subjects from 6 global collaborators. Nearly every sample came with metadata listing a de-identified subject ID, COVID-19 status, age in years and sex. Where available, HLA class I and class II types were taken from metadata supplied by the sample provider and were not determined by assay-based typing.

Taken from cysteine to phenylalanine, the CDR3 has 12 residues. Only CDR3 DNA is held: 36 bases, read in frame from base 1. The trim is 3 bases for V and 7 bases for J, with a gap of 9 bases between the germline ends. CDR1 LNHDA and CDR2 SQIVND are derived from the germline V gene (reference sequence). Whole blood was collected in K2EDTA tubes by collaborating institutions according to the institutions' own protocols. For TCRbeta analysis, collaborators shipped samples as frozen whole blood, isolated PBMCs, or DNA extracted from either of those sample types. TCRbeta CDR3 regions were amplified from genomic DNA by means of the immunoSEQ Assay, a bias-controlled multiplex PCR. The original methods were these. The number of nucleated cells in each sample was estimated by amplification of reference gene primers within the assay. To quantify the absolute abundance of each unique TCRbeta CDR3 rearrangement, sequence reads were collapsed and filtered. For each sample, productive Simpson clonality was calculated as the square root of Simpson's diversity index over productive rearrangements. TCRdb took over this immuneACCESS table, retaining in-frame rearrangements with V and J assigned. Such tables are incomplete; in checked studies, under half of the missing clones stem from an unresolved V gene, and the remainder is unexplained. V and J calls and clone size are given by that table; D and trimming were obtained from the DNA. Present in this sample are over 25,000 clones, 78% of which were seen just once. In total, the top ten clones hold 30% to 40% of the sample.

Here is what the overall study found, with its caveats: How much clinical and demographic metadata was included differed by source and by participant, and the metadata was provided uncurated.

The origin of this receptor is a man older than 75 with acute or convalescent COVID-19. The sequenced sample consisted of peripheral blood. The rearranged segments are TRBV19 and TRBJ1-1; no D gene is confidently identified. The CDR3 corresponds to CASSIAAYEAFF. The DNA sequence reads TGTGCCAGTAGTATCGCAGCGTATGAAGCTTTCTTT.